This T cell receptor beta chain came from a study of T cells in Graves' hyperthyroidism and ophthalmopathy. Study background: Initial diagnosis, before any treatment, was when peripheral blood was collected. Findings and limits, study-wide: In the analysis, a 13 V-J model separated ophthalmopathy from stable hyperthyroidism.

This clonotype has at least ten counts. Its antigen is not identified. RNA transcripts were the template for amplifying TCR beta CDR3 regions. With the HTBI primer set, the TCR CDR3 went through a first round of RT-PCR. One entry per CDR3 protein, called by TCRdb with MiXCR from the multiplex PCR reads. The sample records a few hundred thousand distinct CDR3 sequences, about a sixth being singletons. Germline V gene sequence: CDR1 SGHAT, CDR2 FQNNGV. The CDR3 is 16 residues long. V shed 1 base and J shed 4 bases, with 16 bases lying between them. The rearrangement joins TRBV11-2 to TRBJ1-2; D ambiguous. Sequenced material: blood. The clonotype comes from a woman aged 60-75 years with Graves' ophthalmopathy. DNA of the CDR3: TGTGCCAGCAGCTTAGTTGTAGGCACTTCTTCCTATGGCTACACCTTC. It encodes CASSLVVGTSSYGYTF.